What follows are 12 T cell receptor beta chains derived from one specimen sequenced in a study of blood T cell repertoires in COVID-19 (dated by TCRdb to about 2020). The method behind the library was the immunoSEQ multiplex PCR assay. Sourced from immuneACCESS, this table was stored by TCRdb with only in-frame sequences that have V and J called. A share of the clones is absent; for the studies checked, an unresolved V gene accounts for under half, and the remainder has no known explanation. The sample table holds some 260,000 clones, of which 80% to 90% were seen once. Approximately 4% of the sample is in the top ten clones. The sample comprised PBMCs or T cells enriched from blood (not recorded which). These receptors came from a young man with acute COVID-19.

The gene calls are TRBV6-5 and TRBJ2-5; D unclear. Trimming left V 5 bases short and J 1 base short, with 8 bases between. Germline CDR1 and CDR2: MNHEY and SVGAGI. CDR3 length equals 13 residues. The chain's CDR3 is CASSRVLQETQYF. Written as DNA, the CDR3 is TGTGCCAGCAGTCGGGTTCTCCAAGAGACCCAGTACTTC.

This sequence joins TRBV2 and TRBJ1-2; 12 bases line up with TRBD1. The CDR3 runs 15 residues. After removal of 10 bases from V and 8 bases from J, the junction contained 14 bases not matched to a gene. Looked up from germline, CDR1 is SNHLY and CDR2 is FYNNEI. This CDR3 is CATWDRGPTVRGYTF. CDR3 DNA: TGTGCCACCTGGGACAGGGGGCCCACCGTACGAGGCTACACCTTC. Full variable domain (missing parts from reference TRBV2 and TRBJ1-2): EPEVTQTPSHQVTQMGQEVILRCVPISNHLYFYWYRQILGQKVEFLVSFYNNEISEKSEIFDDQFSVERPDGSNFTLKIRSTKLEDSAMYFCATWDRGPTVRGYTFGSGTRLTVV.

The gene calls are TRBV12-3 or TRBV12-4 and TRBJ2-7; 7 bases fit TRBD1. The CDR3 runs 13 residues. V lost 6 bases, J lost 4 bases, and 6 bases stayed unmatched. CDR3 DNA sequence: TGTGCCAGCAGCCCTGACAGGGAGTACGAGCAGTACGTC. This codes for CASSPDREYEQYV.

The V gene is TRBV9, the J gene TRBJ1-1; perhaps TRBD1 as D (5 bases). The CDR3 consists of 16 residues. The V gene's germline CDR1 is SGDLS and CDR2 YYNGEE. V lost 3 bases to trimming and J lost 0 bases, with 15 bases between them. The DNA of the CDR3 is TGTGCCAGCAGCGCTCAACCGACAGCCCTGAACACTGAAGCTTTCTTT. Translating gives CASSAQPTALNTEAFF.

The V and J genes are TRBV14 and TRBJ2-2; D is possibly TRBD2 (5 bases). The CDR3 runs 14 residues. Germline CDR1 reads SGHDN; CDR2 reads FVKESK. Trimming removed 0 bases from V and 7 bases from J, with 9 bases in between. CDR3 DNA sequence: TGTGCCAGCAGCCAAGAACTAGGTGGCGGGGAGCTGTTTTTT. Translation: CASSQELGGGELFF. Drawing the rest from reference TRBV14 and TRBJ2-2, the complete variable domain is EAGVTQFPSHSVIEKGQTVTLRCDPISGHDNLYWYRRVMGKEIKFLLHFVKESKQDESGMPNNRFLAERTGGTYSTLKVQPAELEDSGVYFCASSQELGGGELFFGEGSRLTVL.

The chain has TRBV29-1 and TRBJ1-1, with D unclear. The germline CDR1 and CDR2 sequences are SQVTM and ANQGSEA. CDR3 length equals 12 residues. Trimming cost V 6 bases and J 0 bases, with 8 bases left between them. CDR3 region: CSVSAVNTEAFF. The CDR3 DNA reads TGCAGCGTGTCCGCAGTGAACACTGAAGCTTTCTTT. Based on the CDR3 plus reference TRBV29-1 and TRBJ1-1, the full variable domain is SAVISQKPSRDICQRGTSLTIQCQVDSQVTMMFWYRQQPGQSLTLIATANQGSEATYESGFVIDKFPISRPNLTFSTLTVSNMSPEDSSIYLCSVSAVNTEAFFGQGTRLTVV.

This chain connects TRBV29-1 to TRBJ1-3; tentative D call: TRBD1 (6 bases). Between the trimmed V and J ends, which lost 6 bases and 2 bases, there was a span of 17 bases. The CDR3 contains 15 residues. The germline V gene has CDR1 SQVTM and CDR2 ANQGSEA. The CDR3 sequence: CSVLGQGKTGNTIYF. CDR3 bases: TGCAGCGTCCTGGGCCAGGGGAAAACTGGAAACACCATATATTTT.

The rearrangement uses TRBV27 and TRBJ2-7, with D maybe TRBD2 (6 bases). Germline V gene sequence: CDR1 MNHEY, CDR2 SMNVEV (reference sequence). The CDR3 is made up of 14 amino acids. Trimming stripped 6 bases from V and 0 bases from J, with 12 bases between. CDR3 DNA: TGTGCCAGCAGGGGGGGAAATGGCTCCTACGAGCAGTACGTC. Its translation is CASRGGNGSYEQYV.

The chain links TRBV7-8 to TRBJ1-4; D is undetermined. V gave up 6 bases and J gave up 0 bases, with 11 bases separating them. Per the germline V gene, CDR1 is SGHVS and CDR2 is FQNEAQ. The CDR3 spans 15 residues. CDR3 DNA: TGTGCCAGCAGTCCGCGACTTGCAACTAATGAAAAACTGTTTTTT. Translated, it gives CASSPRLATNEKLFF. Full variable domain (remainder filled in from reference TRBV7-8 and TRBJ1-4): GAGVSQSPRYKVAKRGQDVALRCDPISGHVSLFWYQQALGQGPEFLTYFQNEAQLDKSGLPSDRFFAERPEGSVSTLKIQRTQQEDSAVYLCASSPRLATNEKLFFGSGTQLSVL.

This clone was observed a few times. V and J are TRBV5-8 and TRBJ2-3, with a tentative D call TRBD2 (5 bases). V lost 0 bases, J lost 5 bases, and 10 bases lay in between. The V gene's germline CDR1 is SGHTS and CDR2 YDEGEE. The CDR3 spans 14 residues. CDR3 in amino acids: CASSLATRGDTQYF. In nucleotides, the CDR3 is TGTGCCAGCAGCTTGGCGACTCGGGGAGATACGCAGTATTTT. Drawing the rest from reference TRBV5-8 and TRBJ2-3, the complete variable domain is EAGVTQSPTHLIKTRGQQATLRCSPISGHTSVYWYQQALGLGLQFLLWYDEGEERNRGNFPPRFSGRQFPNYSSELNVNALELEDSALYLCASSLATRGDTQYFGPGTRLTVL.

The V gene is TRBV5-1, the J gene TRBJ2-3; 11 bases align to TRBD2. This CDR3 is 16 amino acids long. The germline gives CDR1 SGHRS, CDR2 YFSETQ. The V and J ends lost 0 bases and 2 bases, in that order; junction bases with no gene match: 2. In nucleotides, the CDR3 is TGCGCCAGCAGCTTGGGGACTAGCGGGTCCACAGATACGCAGTATTTT. Amino acids: CASSLGTSGSTDTQYF.

The genes are TRBV6-6 and TRBJ2-3, with TRBD2 as a possible D gene (5 bases). This CDR3 spans 14 amino acids. Germline V CDR1 and CDR2: MNHNY, SVGAGI (reference sequence). Trimming took 5 bases from V and 5 from J, leaving 14 bases between them. CDR3 loop: CASSEWLGRDTQYF. The CDR3 DNA reads as TGTGCCAGCAGTGAGTGGCTAGGGAGAGATACGCAGTATTTT.